This TCR beta chain came from a study of blood T cell repertoires in COVID-19. The overall study: Sample material is recorded as cDNA or gDNA derived from T cells, B-cell-depleted T cells, or PBMCs.

Libraries were prepared by immunoSEQ multiplex PCR; TCRdb keeps only in-frame clonotypes and omits some of them. This sample carries around 190,000 clones, roughly 82% of them seen once, and the ten largest clones take 13%. The CDR3 is 15 residues long. Looked up from germline, CDR1 is LNHDA and CDR2 is SQIVND (reference sequence). V was pared by 4 bases and J by 0 bases, with 5 bases of the junction left unmatched. Sequenced material: peripheral blood. This TCR came from a human donor in a cohort sampled during active COVID-19. This chain links TRBV19 with TRBJ2-5, with TRBD2 matching 7 bases. This CDR3 is CASSKTSSNQETQYF. In DNA, the CDR3 is TGTGCCAGTAGTAAGACTAGCAGCAACCAAGAGACCCAGTACTTC.